The sample holds a few counts of the clone carrying this T cell receptor (beta chain). CDR1 is SGHAT and CDR2 is FQNNGV in the germline V gene. V gave up 5 bases and J gave up 0 bases; unmatched junction bases: 5. The CDR3 extends over 15 amino acids. The sample is drawn from a study of blood T cell repertoires in COVID-19. The wider study: Some COVID-19 samples were acute and others convalescent; all came from the United States, Italy and Spain. T cells, B-cell-depleted T cells, or PBMCs provided the cDNA or gDNA that served as material.

Data came from immunoSEQ multiplex PCR; TCRdb stores just in-frame clones and leaves some out. Of approximately 330,000 clones listed, 80% to 90% are singletons. The chain combines TRBV11-2 with TRBJ2-7; the match to TRBD1 covers 9 bases. Sequencing was performed on peripheral blood. The clonotype originates from a man aged 25-45 years with COVID-19, enrolled during active disease. This chain's CDR3 is CASSPRDRASYEQYF. The DNA of the CDR3 is TGTGCCAGCAGCCCGCGGGACAGGGCCTCCTACGAGCAGTACTTC.